What follows are 29 T cell receptor beta chains derived from one specimen sequenced in a study of chemoradiotherapy in HPV16-positive cancers (dated by TCRdb to the early 2020s). The method was the immunoSEQ multiplex PCR assay. This immuneACCESS table, as held by TCRdb, lists in-frame sequences with V and J called but not all clones. Of the missing ones, under half trace to an unresolved V gene in checked studies; the others have no known cause. The table for this sample lists some 17,000 clones; around 70% of them were counted only once. In total, the top ten clones hold roughly 8% of the sample. The specimen was tumor tissue, collected from a patient who underwent chemoradiotherapy. The receptors were gathered from a human donor with HPV-associated anogenital cancer.

The chain employs TRBV6-1 and TRBJ1-5; TRBD1 matches at 7 bases. The J segment lost 6 bases and the V segment lost 5 bases, leaving 10 bases of the junction unmatched. Looked up from germline, CDR1 is MNHNS and CDR2 is SASEGT. This CDR3 contains 15 residues. CDR3 region: CASSLDRNDGQPQHF. In DNA form, the CDR3 reads TGTGCCAGCAGTCTGGACAGGAATGACGGTCAGCCCCAGCATTTT.

The count of this clone is one. The V call is TRBV10-3, the J call TRBJ1-1; D gene unclear. Trimming pared 3 bases from V and 9 bases from J, leaving 11 bases between. CDR3 length: 12 residues. Germline CDR1 and CDR2: ENHRY and SYGVKD. The CDR3 reads CAISDPSMKAFF. The CDR3 coding sequence is TGTGCCATCAGTGATCCATCAATGAAAGCTTTCTTT.

This rearrangement joins TRBV6-5 to TRBJ1-4, with D perhaps matching TRBD1 (5 bases). The length of the CDR3 is 14 residues. Looked up from germline, CDR1 is MNHEY and CDR2 is SVGAGI. V shed 7 bases and J shed 7 bases, with 16 bases lying between them. CDR3 sequence (DNA): TGTGCCAGCACGTCCAGGGTTACGAGTGAAAAACTGTTTTTT. This gives the protein CASTSRVTSEKLFF.

By frequency in the sample, this clone is medium-sized (0.01 to 0.1%). The chain couples TRBV5-1 to TRBJ1-3; D is unresolved. CDR1 and CDR2 (germline): SGHRS, YFSETQ. Trimming took 4 bases from V and 0 from J, leaving 11 bases between them. This CDR3 spans 15 amino acids. This CDR3 reads CASSEDASSGNTIYF. CDR3 DNA: TGCGCCAGCAGCGAAGACGCGAGCTCTGGAAACACCATATATTTT.

V and J are TRBV2 and TRBJ1-1, with no clear D. Trimming stripped 6 bases from V and 3 bases from J, with 8 bases between. CDR1 is SNHLY and CDR2 is FYNNEI in the germline V gene. The CDR3 is 12 amino acids. The CDR3 region is CASRMGDTEAFF. As DNA, the CDR3 is TGTGCCAGCAGGATGGGAGACACTGAAGCTTTCTTT. The full variable domain, rest sourced from reference TRBV2 and TRBJ1-1, is EPEVTQTPSHQVTQMGQEVILRCVPISNHLYFYWYRQILGQKVEFLVSFYNNEISEKSEIFDDQFSVERPDGSNFTLKIRSTKLEDSAMYFCASRMGDTEAFFGQGTRLTVV.

This rearrangement joins TRBV11-2 to TRBJ2-1, with D possibly TRBD2 on 6 matching bases. Germline V gene sequence: CDR1 SGHAT, CDR2 FQNNGV. The CDR3 has 13 amino acids. Trimming left V 6 bases short and J 5 bases short, with 11 bases between. In DNA form, the CDR3 reads TGTGCCAGCAGTGGAGGGATGGACAATGAGCAGTTCTTC. Its translation: CASSGGMDNEQFF.

The chain joins TRBV6-5 to TRBJ2-1; 7 nucleotides line up with TRBD1. V gave up 3 bases and J gave up 6 bases; unmatched junction bases: 5. CDR3 length: 14 amino acids. From germline, CDR1 is MNHEY and CDR2 SVGAGI. The CDR3 here is CASSYGTEFNEQFF. The DNA for the CDR3 is TGTGCCAGCAGTTATGGGACAGAGTTCAATGAGCAGTTCTTC.

The chain links TRBV11-2 to TRBJ2-7, with 10 bases matching TRBD2. The germline V gene encodes CDR1 SGHAT and CDR2 FQNNGV. The CDR3 is made up of 14 amino acids. With V trimmed by 1 base and J by 6 bases, 3 bases remained unmatched. This chain's CDR3 is CASSLGTSGREQYF. For the CDR3, the DNA is TGTGCCAGCAGCTTAGGGACTAGCGGCCGCGAGCAGTACTTC.

As concerns this clone: A read error may be the cause here, since a much bigger clone is one base away. Different DNA sequences within this sample yield the same CDR3. The CDR3 reads CASSFLNTGELFF. In nucleotides, the CDR3 is TGTGCCAGCAGCTTTTTGAACACCGGGGAGCTGTTTTTT. This chain uses TRBV7-2 with TRBJ2-2; D not resolved. The CDR3 extends over 13 amino acids. V was clipped by 3 bases and J by 1 base, with 3 bases between them. CDR1 and CDR2 (germline): SGHTA, FQGNSA.

This clone was found a few times. The rearrangement joins TRBV18 to TRBJ2-7; 9 bases map to TRBD2. CDR1 KGHSH and CDR2 LQKENI come from the germline V gene. V lost 1 base to trimming and J lost 4 bases; unmatched junction nucleotides: 5. The CDR3 extends over 15 amino acids. The CDR3 sequence: CASSPRRSGRYEQYF. CDR3 in DNA: TGTGCCAGCTCACCACGGCGCAGCGGGAGGTACGAGCAGTACTTC.

V is TRBV7-2 and J is TRBJ2-7; D possibly corresponds to TRBD2 (6 bases). V lost 0 bases and J lost 2, with 17 bases in between. CDR3 length equals 17 residues. Germline-derived CDR1 and CDR2 are SGHTA and FQGNSA. CDR3 sequence (DNA): TGTGCCAGCAGCTTAGCGACCTCAAAGGACTACCCCTACGAGCAGTACTTC. It yields the protein CASSLATSKDYPYEQYF.

This chain joins TRBV7-2 and TRBJ2-1; TRBD2 matches at 7 bases. V trimming: 5 bases; J trimming: 4 bases; junction bases outside the gene matches: 8. This CDR3 is 15 amino acids long. From germline, CDR1 is SGHTA and CDR2 FQGNSA. CDR3 sequence (DNA): TGTGCCAGCAGCGGGGGGGGGACGTTTTACAATGAGCAGTTCTTC. Translated: CASSGGGTFYNEQFF.

V and J are TRBV7-2 and TRBJ2-3; unclear D gene. Germline V CDR1 and CDR2: SGHTA, FQGNSA. V was cut by 10 bases and J by 2 bases, with 10 bases left in between. There are 12 residues in the CDR3. The CDR3 here is CATLPYTDTQYF. CDR3 sequence (DNA): TGTGCCACCCTCCCATACACAGATACGCAGTATTTT.

V is TRBV30 and J is TRBJ2-2; 11 positions agree with TRBD1. Germline CDR1 and CDR2: GTSNPN and SVGIG (reference sequence). The CDR3 consists of 14 residues. The ends lost 8 bases at V and 6 bases at J; junction bases unmatched: 8. The DNA for the CDR3 is TGTGCCCGACGGGACAGGGGGAAGGCCGGGGAGCTGTTTTTT. Translation gives CARRDRGKAGELFF.

V usage is TRBV30 and J usage is TRBJ1-1; possible D gene TRBD1, 6 bases. The germline CDR1 and CDR2 sequences are GTSNPN and SVGIG (reference sequence). The CDR3 runs 14 residues. V was trimmed by 4 bases and J by 0 bases, leaving 12 bases between them. The CDR3 DNA follows: TGTGCCTGGAATTTGGGGGCGGTGAACACTGAAGCTTTCTTT. Translating it yields CAWNLGAVNTEAFF.

The genes are TRBV11-2 and TRBJ2-3; a possible D gene is TRBD2 (6 bases). Germline V lookup: CDR1 SGHAT, CDR2 FQNNGV. V was cut by 5 bases and J by 6 bases, with 18 bases left in between. CDR3 length equals 15 residues. The chain's CDR3 is CASSLRTGVADTQYF. Here the CDR3 DNA reads TGTGCCAGCAGCCTCAGGACGGGAGTGGCGGATACGCAGTATTTT.

This chain links TRBV5-4 with TRBJ2-5; TRBD2 matches at 7 bases. The CDR3 totals 13 residues. With 3 bases clipped from V and 2 bases from J, the junction kept 1 base outside the gene matches. Germline CDR1 and CDR2: SGHNT and YYREEE (reference sequence). The DNA for the CDR3 is TGTGCCAGCAGCTACGGGGGGCAAGAGACCCAGTACTTC. It encodes CASSYGGQETQYF.

The rearrangement uses TRBV25-1 and TRBJ2-7, with 9 bases aligning to TRBD2. The V and J ends lost 7 bases and 8 bases, in that order; junction bases with no gene match: 9. Per the germline V gene, CDR1 is MGHDK and CDR2 is SYGVNS. The CDR3 covers 13 residues. CDR3 nucleotides: TGTGCCAGCAAGGGTAGCGGGGGAAGTAAGCAGTACTTC. This encodes CASKGSGGSKQYF.

The chain uses TRBV5-1 and TRBJ2-5, with a possible D match to TRBD2 (6 bases). Germline V gene lookup returns CDR1 SGHRS and CDR2 YFSETQ. V was clipped by 0 bases and J by 3 bases, with 12 bases between them. This CDR3 is 15 amino acids long. The CDR3 loop is CASSLGTWREETQYF. The CDR3 DNA sequence: TGCGCCAGCAGCTTGGGGACGTGGAGGGAAGAGACCCAGTACTTC.

The V call is TRBV7-2, the J call TRBJ2-1; D gene uncertain. The V and J ends lost 1 base and 10 bases respectively, with 8 bases between them. Germline CDR1 is SGHTA and CDR2 is FQGNSA. CDR3 length: 12 amino acids. This CDR3 reads CASSLVIKEQFF. CDR3 nucleotide sequence: TGTGCCAGCAGCTTAGTTATTAAGGAGCAGTTCTTC.

By share, this clone ranks as medium-sized. CDR3 loop: CASKSPGNQPQHF. The CDR3 region has the DNA TGTGCCAGTAAATCCCCGGGCAATCAGCCCCAGCATTTT. V is TRBV19 and J is TRBJ1-5; D unclear. Germline V lookup: CDR1 LNHDA, CDR2 SQIVND (reference sequence). This CDR3 comprises 13 residues. Between the trimmed V and J ends, which lost 7 bases and 2 bases, there was a span of 9 bases.

The chain uses TRBV5-6 and TRBJ2-3; the D gene is possibly TRBD2 (6 bases). Germline loops: CDR1 SGHDT, CDR2 YYEEEE. CDR3 length equals 15 residues. Trimming took off 4 bases at V and 0 bases at J, with 12 bases between the two ends. The CDR3 DNA sequence: TGTGCCAGCAGCATTAGCGGAGGCAGCACAGATACGCAGTATTTT. This sequence encodes CASSISGGSTDTQYF.

This clone showed up just a few times. V gene TRBV5-6 combines with J gene TRBJ2-1, with 9 bases aligning to TRBD1. Germline CDR1 SGHDT, CDR2 YYEEEE. The CDR3 covers 16 residues. J was trimmed by 13 bases and V by 0 bases; bases with no gene match: 14. The CDR3 DNA reads as TGTGCCAGCAGCTTGGGGGGACAGGGTTGGAATGAGCGTCAGTTCTTC. Its protein is CASSLGGQGWNERQFF.

The gene calls are TRBV27 and TRBJ2-7; no firm D call. The V end was cut by 2 bases, the J end by 2 bases, with 7 bases between. In germline, CDR1 is MNHEY, CDR2 SMNVEV (reference sequence). This CDR3 has 13 amino acids. CDR3 nucleotides: TGTGCCAGCAGTTTAGCCGATCCCTACGAGCAGTACTTC. Its translation is CASSLADPYEQYF.

The CDR3 loop reads CASAEPGGGETQYF. CDR3 in DNA: TGTGCCAGCGCCGAACCGGGAGGGGGGGAGACCCAGTACTTC. This sequence joins TRBV7-2 and TRBJ2-5; 8 bases align to TRBD2. With V trimmed by 8 bases and J by 5 bases, 10 bases remained unmatched. The CDR3 extends over 14 amino acids. Germline V gene data show CDR1 as SGHTA and CDR2 as FQGNSA. The variable domain in full, with the rest retrieved from reference TRBV7-2 and TRBJ2-5, is GAGVSQSPSNKVTEKGKDVELRCDPISGHTALYWYRQSLGQGLEFLIYFQGNSAPDKSGLPSDRFSAERTGGSVSTLTIQRTQQEDSAVYLCASAEPGGGETQYFGPGTRLLVL.

J is TRBJ2-1 and V is TRBV9; 7 nucleotides line up with TRBD1. V lost 5 bases and J lost 4; bases outside the gene matches: 6. The CDR3 has 14 residues. Germline CDR1 reads SGDLS; CDR2 reads YYNGEE. The CDR3 DNA reads as TGTGCCAGCAGTGCTAGGGACAGTTACAATGAGCAGTTCTTC. This translates into CASSARDSYNEQFF.

The V gene is TRBV12-2, the J gene TRBJ1-5. TRBV12-2 is marked as a pseudogene. CDR3 length equals 14 residues. In DNA, the CDR3 is TGTGCAAGTCGCCCGAGGGGCCTGGATCAGCCCCAGCATTTT. It codes for CASRPRGLDQPQHF.

This CDR3 reads CASSQDGAGGTYEQYF. The CDR3 DNA reads as TGTGCCAGCAGCCAAGATGGGGCGGGAGGGACCTACGAGCAGTACTTC. This rearrangement joins TRBV5-4 to TRBJ2-7, with 9 positions matching TRBD2. J lost 2 bases, V lost 4 bases, and 10 bases had no gene match. The CDR3 consists of 16 residues. Per the germline V gene, CDR1 is SGHNT and CDR2 is YYREEE (reference sequence).

The chain carries TRBV5-1 and TRBJ2-2; TRBD1 aligns across 7 bases. Germline values: CDR1 SGHRS, CDR2 YFSETQ. There are 15 residues in the CDR3. J was trimmed by 6 bases and V by 4 bases; bases with no gene match: 9. CDR3 DNA: TGCGCCAGCAGCGAAGGACAGGACCCTGCCGGGGAGCTGTTTTTT. It yields the protein CASSEGQDPAGELFF.